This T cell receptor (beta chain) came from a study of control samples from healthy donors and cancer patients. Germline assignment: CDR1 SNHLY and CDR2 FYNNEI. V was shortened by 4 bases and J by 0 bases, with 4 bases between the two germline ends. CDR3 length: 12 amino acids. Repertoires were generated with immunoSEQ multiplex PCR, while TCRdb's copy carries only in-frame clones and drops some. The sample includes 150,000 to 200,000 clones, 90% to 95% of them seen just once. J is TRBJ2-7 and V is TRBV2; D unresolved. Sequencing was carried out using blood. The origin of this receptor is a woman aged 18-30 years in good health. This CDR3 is CASSGDSYEQYF. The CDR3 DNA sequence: TGTGCCAGCAGTGGGGACTCCTACGAGCAGTACTTC. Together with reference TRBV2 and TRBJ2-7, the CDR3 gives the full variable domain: EPEVTQTPSHQVTQMGQEVILRCVPISNHLYFYWYRQILGQKVEFLVSFYNNEISEKSEIFDDQFSVERPDGSNFTLKIRSTKLEDSAMYFCASSGDSYEQYFGPGTRLTVT.